This T cell receptor (beta chain) stems from a study of blood T cell repertoires in COVID-19. Study as a whole: There were acute and convalescent COVID-19 samples, and they came from the United States, Italy and Spain.

The repertoire was sequenced with immunoSEQ multiplex PCR; TCRdb's copy has only in-frame clones and lacks some. The table records 300,000 to 450,000 clones, around 87% of them present only once. This CDR3 is 13 amino acids long. The V segment lost 2 bases and the J segment 4 bases; nucleotides outside the gene matches: 2. Per the germline V gene, CDR1 is MDHEN and CDR2 is SYDVKM. Individuals aged roughly 18 to 95 years were recruited from fewer than 30 US areas. Each participant's cohort was designated according to participant-reported clinical history. The V gene is TRBV28, the J gene TRBJ2-7; 7 bases map to TRBD2. The specimen sequenced was PBMCs or T cells enriched from blood (not recorded which). The origin of this receptor is a man aged 35 to 55 in a cohort exposed to, infected with or recovered from COVID-19 (not recorded which). In DNA form, the CDR3 reads TGTGCCAGCAGTTTAACTAGCGTGTACGAGCAGTACTTC. The encoded protein is CASSLTSVYEQYF.